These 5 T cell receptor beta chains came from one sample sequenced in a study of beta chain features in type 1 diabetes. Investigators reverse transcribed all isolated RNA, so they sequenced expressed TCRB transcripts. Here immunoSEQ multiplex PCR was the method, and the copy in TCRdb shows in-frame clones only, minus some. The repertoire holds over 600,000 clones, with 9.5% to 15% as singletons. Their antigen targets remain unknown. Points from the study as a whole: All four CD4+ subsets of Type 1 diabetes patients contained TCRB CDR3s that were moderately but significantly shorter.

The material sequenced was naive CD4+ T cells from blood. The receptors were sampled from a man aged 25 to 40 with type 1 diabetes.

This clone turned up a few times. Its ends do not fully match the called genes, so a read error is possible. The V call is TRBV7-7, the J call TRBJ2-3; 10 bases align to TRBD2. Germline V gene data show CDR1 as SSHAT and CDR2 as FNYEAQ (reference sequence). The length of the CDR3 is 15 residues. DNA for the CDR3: TGTGCTAGCAGCTCTACTAGCGGGGAGGGGGATACGCAGTATTTT. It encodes CASSSTSGEGDTQYF.

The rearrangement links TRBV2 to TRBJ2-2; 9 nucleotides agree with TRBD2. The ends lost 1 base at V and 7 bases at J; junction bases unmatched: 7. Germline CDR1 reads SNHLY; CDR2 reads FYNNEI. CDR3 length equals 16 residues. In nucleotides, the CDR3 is TGTGCCAGCAGTGAAGGTCTAGCGGGGCGCCGCGGGGAGCTGTTTTTT. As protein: CASSEGLAGRRGELFF.

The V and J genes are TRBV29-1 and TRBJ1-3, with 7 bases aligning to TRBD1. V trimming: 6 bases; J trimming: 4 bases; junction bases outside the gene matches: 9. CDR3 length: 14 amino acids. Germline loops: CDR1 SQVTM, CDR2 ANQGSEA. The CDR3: CSVAGGSSGNTIYF. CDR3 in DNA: TGCAGCGTCGCAGGGGGAAGCTCAGGAAACACCATATATTTT.

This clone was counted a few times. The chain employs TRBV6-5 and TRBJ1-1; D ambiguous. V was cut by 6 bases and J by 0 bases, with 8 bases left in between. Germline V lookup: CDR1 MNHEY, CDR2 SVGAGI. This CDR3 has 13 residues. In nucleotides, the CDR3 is TGTGCCAGCAGAACGGGGATGAACACTGAAGCTTTCTTT. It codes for CASRTGMNTEAFF.

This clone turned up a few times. Written as DNA, the CDR3 is TGTGCCAGCAGCCCACAGGACTTGCAAGAGACCCAGTACTTC. Translating it yields CASSPQDLQETQYF. V is TRBV7-2 and J is TRBJ2-5, with D perhaps being TRBD1 or TRBD2 (5 bases each). This CDR3 comprises 14 residues. V was clipped by 5 bases and J by 2 bases, with 12 bases between them. The germline V gene encodes CDR1 SGHTA and CDR2 FQGNSA.